This T cell receptor beta chain stems from a study of blood T cell repertoires in COVID-19. About the research overall: COVID-19 samples collected from the United States, Italy and Spain covered acute and convalescent phases. PBMCs, B-cell-depleted T cells, or T cells were the source of the cDNA or gDNA that made up the material.

This clone was recorded a few times. The trim removed 1 base at V and 1 base at J, leaving 4 bases unmatched. This CDR3 comprises 15 residues. Germline CDR1 is SGHDT and CDR2 is YYEEEE. Original processing methods: Amplified reference gene primers provided the basis for estimating nucleated cell counts. The assay was immunoSEQ multiplex PCR, and TCRdb's table has in-frame clones only and misses some. The DNA was the basis for D and trimming; V, J and clone size are from that table. Of 150,000 or so clones in the sample, around 83% are singletons; the top ten hold under 6.5%. Seattle patient enrollment occurred during active infection, with longitudinal follow-up thereafter.

This TCR was sampled from a woman aged 45-65 years with COVID-19, enrolled during active disease. Sequencing was carried out using peripheral blood. The rearrangement joins TRBV5-6 to TRBJ1-1, with 7 nucleotides matching TRBD1. The CDR3 DNA reads as TGTGCCAGCAGCTTGAGGAGGACAGGGAACACTGAAGCTTTCTTT. This translates into CASSLRRTGNTEAFF.